The clone carrying this T cell receptor beta chain was counted between two and nine times. What it binds is not known. Treatment described: approximately 9-day PBMC culture with coronavirus spike peptide pools or control peptides (ViraFEST assay). The CDR3 consists of 14 residues. With V trimmed by 5 bases and J by 1 base, 2 bases remained unmatched. Germline-derived CDR1 and CDR2 are DFQATT and SNEGSKA (reference sequence). Scientists ran DNA taken from cultured CD4+ T cells through the Oncomine TCR Beta short-read assay for sequencing. Each CDR3 protein is one row after TCRdb ran MiXCR on the PCR reads. The sample includes approximately 4,000 distinct CDR3 sequences, roughly two fifths of them seen just once. This sample was included in a study of vaccination and CD4 T cells after COVID-19.

Specimen: CD4+ T cells from blood, cultured in vitro. The clonotype comes from a human donor who had recovered from COVID-19. The chain links TRBV20-1 to TRBJ2-7, with 13 bases fitting TRBD2. The chain's CDR3 is CSARLAGGSYEQYF. In nucleotides, the CDR3 is TGCAGTGCTCGACTAGCGGGGGGATCCTACGAGCAGTACTTC.